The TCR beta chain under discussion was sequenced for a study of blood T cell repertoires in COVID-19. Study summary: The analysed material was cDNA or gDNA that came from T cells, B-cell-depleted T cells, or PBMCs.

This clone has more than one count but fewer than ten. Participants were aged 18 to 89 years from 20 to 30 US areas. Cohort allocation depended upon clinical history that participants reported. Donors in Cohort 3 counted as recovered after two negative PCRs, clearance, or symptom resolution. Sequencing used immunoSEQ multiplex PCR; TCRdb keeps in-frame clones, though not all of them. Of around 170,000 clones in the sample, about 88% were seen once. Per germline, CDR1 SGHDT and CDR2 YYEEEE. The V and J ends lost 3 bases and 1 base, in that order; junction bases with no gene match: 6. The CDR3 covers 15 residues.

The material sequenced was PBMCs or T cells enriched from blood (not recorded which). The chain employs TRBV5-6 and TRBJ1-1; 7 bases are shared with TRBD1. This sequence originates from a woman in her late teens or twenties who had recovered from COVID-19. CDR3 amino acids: CASSSTGPSNTEAFF. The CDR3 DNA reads TGTGCCAGCAGCTCGACAGGGCCATCGAACACTGAAGCTTTCTTT. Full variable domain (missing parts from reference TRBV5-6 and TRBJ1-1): DAGVTQSPTHLIKTRGQQVTLRCSPKSGHDTVSWYQQALGQGPQFIFQYYEEEERQRGNFPDRFSGHQFPNYSSELNVNALLLGDSALYLCASSSTGPSNTEAFFGQGTRLTVV.